These T cell receptor beta chains were read from a single sample in a study of blood T cell repertoires in COVID-19. This table comes from immunoSEQ multiplex PCR, and its TCRdb copy is limited to in-frame clones, with some not included. The sample holds fewer than 95,000 clones, approximately 86% seen once. Sequencing was done on a sample of peripheral blood. These receptors all stem from a woman of 80 years or more with acute or convalescent COVID-19. Both conserved end residues are part of each CDR3. A D gene is named only where the DNA matches it firmly. Expanded clones get a size class; other rows say once, few or many, or leave the size out.

>TRBV16|NA|TRBJ1-1|NA
TGTGCCAGCGCCGGCACGGGGAGGTCCGCAGCTTTCTTT
CASAGTGRSAAFF
>TRBV5-1|NA|TRBJ2-2|NA
TGCGCCAGCGCCATTTCACAGGGTCAAGGGGAGCTGTTTTTT
CASAISQGQGELFF
>TRBV5-1|few|TRBJ2-5|TRBD1
TGCGCCAGCAGCCCGGACAGGGGAAAGACCCAGTACTTC
CASSPDRGKTQYF
>TRBV27|NA|TRBJ2-5|NA
TGTGCCAGCAGCCAAGCCAGGGCGCAGACCCAGTACTTC
CASSQARAQTQYF
>TRBV13|NA|TRBJ2-3|NA
TGTGCCAGCAGCTTAGGCCGGTTAGGCGGCAATACGCAGTATTTT
CASSLGRLGGNTQYF
>TRBV19|NA|TRBJ2-7|TRBD2
TGTGCCAGTAGTCGGACGCTAGCGGGAGCCCAGTTCTCCTACGAGCAGTACTTC
CASSRTLAGAQFSYEQYF
>TRBV6-2/TRBV6-3|once|TRBJ2-5|NA
TGTGCCAGCAGTTATGGGGGGATACAAGAGACCCAGTACTTC
CASSYGGIQETQYF
>TRBV6-5|NA|TRBJ1-2|NA
TGTGCCAGCAGCCATAGGGAGAAGGACTATGGCTACACCTTC
CASSHREKDYGYTF
>TRBV6-2/TRBV6-3|NA|TRBJ2-1|TRBD2
TGTGCCAGCAGTTACCTTTCCCGGAGCGGGGGAACCTACAATGAGCAGTTCTTC
CASSYLSRSGGTYNEQFF
>TRBV7-2|NA|TRBJ1-3|NA
TGTGCCAGCAGCTTAGCACAGAACTCTGGAAACACCATATATTTT
CASSLAQNSGNTIYF
>TRBV2|NA|TRBJ2-1|TRBD2
TGTGCCAGCAGTGAAGGGGGACGGGGGGATGAGCAGTTCTTC
CASSEGGRGDEQFF
>TRBV7-8|NA|TRBJ1-3|NA
TGTGCCAGCAGCCCCCCGGGGTTCTCTGGAAACACCATATATTTT
CASSPPGFSGNTIYF
>TRBV15|few|TRBJ2-2|NA
TGTGCCACCAGCAGAGCCACAGCGAACACCGGGGAGCTGTTTTTT
CATSRATANTGELFF
>TRBV6-6|NA|TRBJ2-1|TRBD2
TGTGCCAGCACCAATCGAGGGGGTAGCGGGGACAATGAGCAGTTCTTC
CASTNRGGSGDNEQFF
>TRBV7-6|NA|TRBJ2-5|NA
TGTGCCAGCAGCCCTTTCCCCAGACTTACGACCCAAGAGACCCAGTACTTC
CASSPFPRLTTQETQYF
>TRBV2|NA|TRBJ1-5|NA
TGTGCCAGCAGACTCCGACAGAGCAATCAGCCCCAGCATTTT
CASRLRQSNQPQHF
>TRBV9|once|TRBJ2-7|TRBD1
TGTGCCAGCAGCGTAGCGGGGACAGGGTCCTACGAGCAGTACTTC
CASSVAGTGSYEQYF
>TRBV19|NA|TRBJ2-5|TRBD1
TGTGCCAGTAGTACACCTACCGGGACAGGGGTCCAAGAGACCCAGTACTTC
CASSTPTGTGVQETQYF
>TRBV10-3|few|TRBJ2-3|TRBD2
TGTGCCATCAGAAAAGCGGGAGAGGGGAAAGATACGCAGTATTTT
CAIRKAGEGKDTQYF
>TRBV27|NA|TRBJ1-5|TRBD1
TGTGCCAGCAGTTGGGACAGGGATCAGCCCCAGCATTTT
CASSWDRDQPQHF
>TRBV12-5|NA|TRBJ1-1|TRBD1
TGTGCTAGTGGCTACTCCGGGACAGGTCAAACTGGGACTGAAGCTTTCTTT
CASGYSGTGQTGTEAFF
>TRBV19|NA|TRBJ2-5|TRBD2
TGTGCCAGTTCAACTAGCGGGAGGGCCGGGGAGACCCAGTACTTC
CASSTSGRAGETQYF
>TRBV28|NA|TRBJ2-4|TRBD1
TGTGCCAGCAGTTTACCGGACAGGGCCAAAAACATTCAGTACTTC
CASSLPDRAKNIQYF
>TRBV11-2|NA|TRBJ2-5|NA
TGTGCCAGCAGCTTAGGGGTCGGGGGGCGTGAGACCCAGTACTTC
CASSLGVGGRETQYF
>TRBV5-1|NA|TRBJ2-7|NA
TGCGCCAGCAGCTTGGGGCAAAGGAGCGAGCAGTACTTC
CASSLGQRSEQYF
>TRBV7-3|NA|TRBJ2-2|TRBD2
TGTGCCAGCAGCTCCCTCTGGGGGGGCGGGGAGCTGTTTTTT
CASSSLWGGGELFF
>TRBV7-9|NA|TRBJ2-3|TRBD1
TGTGCCAGCAGCATCCGGGACAGGGACGATACGCAGTATTTT
CASSIRDRDDTQYF
>TRBV7-2|NA|TRBJ1-1|TRBD1
TGTGCCAGCAGCTTATGGCAGGGGGTCACTGAAGCTTTCTTT
CASSLWQGVTEAFF
>TRBV29-1|NA|TRBJ1-2|TRBD1
TGCAGCGCCGGGACAGATGGCTACACCTTC
CSAGTDGYTF
>TRBV10-2|NA|TRBJ2-2|NA
TGCGCCAGCAAAGAGGCGGGGACCGGGGAGCTGTTTTTT
CASKEAGTGELFF
>TRBV5-4|once|TRBJ2-3|TRBD2
TGTGCCAGCAGCCTAGGACTAGCGGGGGCACAAGATACGCAGTATTTT
CASSLGLAGAQDTQYF
>TRBV6-2/TRBV6-3|NA|TRBJ2-7|TRBD2
TGTGCCAGCAGTCGCCGGGGCAGCGGGGAGACCTACGAGCAGTACTTC
CASSRRGSGETYEQYF
>TRBV18|NA|TRBJ2-7|TRBD2
TGTGCCAGCTCACCCTTCGGAGGAGGCGGGAGGGCTTACGAGCAGTACTTC
CASSPFGGGGRAYEQYF
>TRBV5-1|NA|TRBJ2-7|NA
TGCGCCAGCAGCTTGGAAGCTTTAGGGAGCGAGCAGTACTTC
CASSLEALGSEQYF
>TRBV9|NA|TRBJ1-1|NA
TGTGCCAGCAGCGCCCTCCGGGCAGGGGTCGCAGGAGCTTTCTTT
CASSALRAGVAGAFF
>TRBV5-1|NA|TRBJ2-7|NA
TGCGCCAGCAGCTTGTTCTTCTCCTACGAGCAGTACTTC
CASSLFFSYEQYF
>TRBV20-1|NA|TRBJ1-2|NA
TGCAGTGCTAGTCTCCTGACAGTTCCACCCTATGGCTACACCTTC
CSASLLTVPPYGYTF
>TRBV19|NA|TRBJ2-7|NA
TGTGCCAGTAGTCCACCCTACCGACAGGGGAGGGGCGAGCAGTACTTC
CASSPPYRQGRGEQYF
>TRBV5-4|NA|TRBJ2-5|NA
TGTGCCAGCAGCTTGGAAGCAGGAGCCGGCGGGGAGACCCAGTACTTC
CASSLEAGAGGETQYF
>TRBV25-1|NA|TRBJ2-7|NA
TGTGCCAGCGGAGATTCCTACGAGCAGTACTTC
CASGDSYEQYF
>TRBV5-4|NA|TRBJ2-7|NA
TGTGCCAGCAGCTTGGGTGTTAGTAGCTCCTACGAGCAGTACTTC
CASSLGVSSSYEQYF
>TRBV19|NA|TRBJ2-2|NA
TGTGCCAGTAGCCAGATCAGAAGGGGCAACACCGGGGAGCTGTTTTTT
CASSQIRRGNTGELFF
>TRBV7-3|once|TRBJ2-1|TRBD2
TGTGCCAGCAGCCCACGGACTAGCGGGAGTGGTGAGCAGTTCTTC
CASSPRTSGSGEQFF
>TRBV27|NA|TRBJ1-4|TRBD1
TGTGCCAGCAGCCCAACAGGGGGGGAAAAACTGTTTTTT
CASSPTGGEKLFF
>TRBV7-2|NA|TRBJ1-1|NA
TGTGCCAGCAGCCAGGATATGAGGAACACTGAAGCTTTCTTT
CASSQDMRNTEAFF
>TRBV19|NA|TRBJ2-5|NA
TGTGCCAGTAGGCGGCAGGGGCAAGAGACCCAGTACTTC
CASRRQGQETQYF
>TRBV6-5|NA|TRBJ1-1|TRBD1
TGTGCCAGCAGTAATTCCGGGACAGGGGAACCTGAAGCTTTCTTT
CASSNSGTGEPEAFF
>TRBV2|NA|TRBJ1-1|NA
TGTGCCAGCAGTCCCCCCAGGACACCGAACACTGAAGCTTTCTTT
CASSPPRTPNTEAFF
>TRBV28|NA|TRBJ2-1|TRBD2
TGTGCCAGCAGACCTAGCGGACTCTCCTACAATGAGCAGTTCTTC
CASRPSGLSYNEQFF
>TRBV4-1|NA|TRBJ1-5|NA
TGCGCCAGCAGCCAAGATGTTAGGGGCTCGCAGCCCCAGCATTTT
CASSQDVRGSQPQHF
>TRBV6-5|NA|TRBJ1-1|TRBD1
TGTGCCAGCAATCCCGGGGGACAGACCACTGAAGCTTTCTTT
CASNPGGQTTEAFF
>TRBV25-1|NA|TRBJ1-4|TRBD1
TGTGCCAGCATCGAGGGTTTCCCAGGGGGTGAAAAACTGTTTTTT
CASIEGFPGGEKLFF